A selection of T cell receptor beta chains follows, all from one sample in a study of T cell repertoires in cytomegalovirus infection. One entry per CDR3 protein results from TCRdb running MiXCR on the reads. This repertoire shows 750,000 to 900,000 distinct CDR3 sequences, almost 30% found once; its top ten account for 10% to 15%. No antigen has been identified for these receptors. The specimen comprised cultured CD8+ T cells from PBMCs, sampled from culture after CMV antigen stimulation. The receptors shown here come from a human donor in good health (CMV status not recorded). Some clones in this sample may be carry-over from other donors' samples. Both conserved end residues are trimmed from each CDR3. Fields, in order: clone size, V gene, CDR3 protein. Clone size is not always given. Where it is, it says once, few, many or a class for expanded clones.

. TRBV6-4 ASSDGTWLDTQY
few TRBV7-2 ASSSPGGNYGYT
few TRBV9 ASSGGPGPNEQF
. TRBV6-2/TRBV6-3 ASSLGRTGLNTEAF
few TRBV18 ASSPPGAILYGYT
many TRBV7-9 ASNLPDSSYNEQF
. TRBV6-1 ASNPRGLTGELF
few TRBV15 ATSTLDSSSGANVLT
. TRBV19 ASSIAPWHEQF
few TRBV7-9 ASSLGSGSTDTQY
many TRBV7-6 ASAFRSSTDTQY
. TRBV7-3 ASSLEGARGYT
many TRBV7-6 ASSLVGGQADTQY
. TRBV6-1 ASRIKRTLNTGELF
. TRBV20-1 SARDRYNNYGYT
few TRBV6-5 ASNQWGNSVSNYGYT
. TRBV24-1 ATSDPDRGRITGELF
. TRBV6-4 TSGSGGYGYT
. TRBV7-3 ASSSFGDEQF
few TRBV6-1 ASSHSGTDYSIGNTIY
. TRBV7-9 ASSPRGVREKLF
few TRBV6-6 ASSQRDNEQF
. TRBV4-2 ASSQEDAWDSYEQY
. TRBV9 ASSVGSGTNYGYT
. TRBV19 ASSIEGGPYGYT
. TRBV9 ASSVDGNQETQY
few TRBV7-6 ASSLMREY
. TRBV7-9 ASSSILAGAFYNEQF
. TRBV20-1 SARDSFWNEQF
. TRBV10-3 ATALTGELF
. TRBV6-6 ASNQIFSNQPQH
. TRBV7-2 ASSSEQGVNSPLH
. TRBV10-2 ASTQLASAYNEQF
few TRBV7-9 ASSLAVGGFTEAF
. TRBV10-2 ASSESFAGINEQF
. TRBV19 ASRRDRSSYNEQF
. TRBV7-1 ASSSSPGQKNTEAF
many TRBV27 ASRRQGDRSNSPLH
few TRBV7-9 ASSLGRGLMNTEAF
. TRBV7-2 ASSLERGSSGTNVLT
many TRBV19 ASSMRAARGIDTGELF